A selection of T cell receptor beta chains follows, all from one sample in a study of T-cell reconstitution after alpha-beta-depleted transplantation in children. TCRdb re-analysed the PCR reads in MiXCR, keeping a single row per CDR3 protein. The sample records 360,000 or so distinct CDR3 sequences, around 20% being singletons. The source was PBMCs from the stem cell graft donor, collected from the stem cell graft. The source of these receptors is a human donor who donated a stem cell graft to a child with acute myeloid leukemia. CDR3s include the opening cysteine and the closing phenylalanine or tryptophan. D genes are given only for firm matches. Some rows have no size entry. The others give once, few or many, or a class for an expanded clone.

CDR3 protein: CASTLGRGWNEQYF; CDR3 DNA: TGTGCCAGCACTTTGGGGAGGGGGTGGAACGAGCAGTACTTC; clone size: many; V gene: TRBV12-3/TRBV12-4; D gene: -; J gene: TRBJ2-7
CDR3 protein: CASSLGRVSNEQFF; CDR3 DNA: TGTGCCAGCAGTTTAGGCAGGGTAAGCAATGAGCAGTTCTTC; clone size: few; V gene: TRBV27; D gene: -; J gene: TRBJ2-1
CDR3 protein: CASTGQGVAYEQYF; CDR3 DNA: TGTGCCAGCACCGGACAGGGGGTCGCCTACGAGCAGTACTTC; clone size: few; V gene: TRBV12-3/TRBV12-4; D gene: TRBD1; J gene: TRBJ2-7
CDR3 protein: CSVDQAYGYTF; CDR3 DNA: TGCAGCGTTGATCAGGCGTATGGCTACACCTTC; clone size: few; V gene: TRBV29-1; D gene: -; J gene: TRBJ1-2
CDR3 protein: CASRTGGTGNTIYF; CDR3 DNA: TGTGCCAGCAGGACAGGGGGAACTGGAAACACCATATATTTT; clone size: few; V gene: TRBV12-3/TRBV12-4; D gene: TRBD1; J gene: TRBJ1-3
CDR3 protein: CASSGQRGLNTEAFF; CDR3 DNA: TGTGCCAGCAGTGGCCAGCGGGGCCTTAACACTGAAGCTTTCTTT; clone size: few; V gene: TRBV12-3/TRBV12-4; D gene: -; J gene: TRBJ1-1
CDR3 protein: CASSNPGQGHFTDTQYF; CDR3 DNA: TGTGCCAGCAGCAATCCGGGACAGGGGCATTTCACAGATACGCAGTATTTT; clone size: few; V gene: TRBV5-4; D gene: TRBD1; J gene: TRBJ2-3
CDR3 protein: CASSPAGLNQPQHF; CDR3 DNA: TGTGCCAGCTCACCTGCAGGGCTCAATCAGCCCCAGCATTTT; clone size: -; V gene: TRBV18; D gene: -; J gene: TRBJ1-5
CDR3 protein: CASRRLPRTGQSYNEQFF; CDR3 DNA: TGTGCCAGCAGACGTCTACCGCGGACAGGCCAATCCTACAATGAGCAGTTCTTC; clone size: few; V gene: TRBV6-2/TRBV6-3; D gene: TRBD1; J gene: TRBJ2-1
CDR3 protein: CASSLMGADTQYF; CDR3 DNA: TGCGCCAGCAGCTTGATGGGGGCAGATACGCAGTATTTT; clone size: -; V gene: TRBV5-1; D gene: -; J gene: TRBJ2-3
CDR3 protein: CASSPGVTSGRIYEQYF; CDR3 DNA: TGTGCCAGCTCACCGGGCGTGACTAGCGGGAGGATTTACGAGCAGTACTTC; clone size: -; V gene: TRBV18; D gene: TRBD2; J gene: TRBJ2-7
CDR3 protein: CASWGGLGQYF; CDR3 DNA: TGTGCCAGCTGGGGAGGGCTAGGGCAGTACTTC; clone size: many; V gene: TRBV25-1; D gene: TRBD2; J gene: TRBJ2-7
CDR3 protein: CASSQFSVPGQGSSYEQYF; CDR3 DNA: TGCGCCAGCAGCCAATTTTCGGTACCGGGACAGGGGTCGTCCTACGAGCAGTACTTC; clone size: -; V gene: TRBV4-1; D gene: TRBD1; J gene: TRBJ2-7
CDR3 protein: CASSLEGGGELFF; CDR3 DNA: TGTGCCAGCAGTTTAGAAGGAGGCGGGGAGCTGTTTTTT; clone size: few; V gene: TRBV27; D gene: -; J gene: TRBJ2-2
CDR3 protein: CASSQRTSRPYEQYF; CDR3 DNA: TGCGCCAGCAGCCAGAGGACTAGTAGGCCCTACGAGCAGTACTTC; clone size: few; V gene: TRBV4-1; D gene: TRBD2; J gene: TRBJ2-7
CDR3 protein: CASSQGVYEQYF; CDR3 DNA: TGTGCCAGCAGCCAGGGGGTATACGAGCAGTACTTC; clone size: many; V gene: TRBV7-8; D gene: TRBD1; J gene: TRBJ2-7
CDR3 protein: CASSLERGLNYGYTF; CDR3 DNA: TGTGCCAGCAGCTTAGAAAGAGGCCTTAACTATGGCTACACCTTC; clone size: -; V gene: TRBV28; D gene: -; J gene: TRBJ1-2
CDR3 protein: CAWKKKVTGELFF; CDR3 DNA: TGTGCCTGGAAGAAGAAGGTGACGGGGGAGCTGTTTTTT; clone size: many; V gene: TRBV30; D gene: -; J gene: TRBJ2-2
CDR3 protein: CASSNRLAGTYEQYF; CDR3 DNA: TGTGCCAGCAGCAACCGACTAGCGGGGACCTACGAGCAGTACTTC; clone size: -; V gene: TRBV28; D gene: TRBD2; J gene: TRBJ2-7
CDR3 protein: CASRVGGSSNQPQHF; CDR3 DNA: TGTGCCAGCAGGGTCGGGGGAAGCAGCAATCAGCCCCAGCATTTT; clone size: many; V gene: TRBV12-3/TRBV12-4; D gene: -; J gene: TRBJ1-5
CDR3 protein: CASSFGAAMSSYNEQFF; CDR3 DNA: TGTGCCAGCAGCTTCGGGGCGGCAATGAGCTCCTACAATGAGCAGTTCTTC; clone size: -; V gene: TRBV7-2; D gene: -; J gene: TRBJ2-1
CDR3 protein: CASSQGGMETQYF; CDR3 DNA: TGCGCCAGCAGCCAAGGAGGGATGGAGACCCAGTACTTC; clone size: many; V gene: TRBV4-1; D gene: -; J gene: TRBJ2-5